One and the same sample provided the 2 T cell receptor beta chains below, sequenced in a study of control samples from healthy donors and cancer patients. Clones were read by immunoSEQ multiplex PCR, and TCRdb kept only the in-frame ones, dropping some. The sample has 100,000 to 150,000 clones, about 88% seen once. The sample consisted of blood. All receptors come from a man aged 18 to 35 in good health.

This chain links TRBV4-1 with TRBJ1-2; 8 positions agree with TRBD1. The CDR3 consists of 17 residues. Per the germline V gene, CDR1 is MGHRA and CDR2 is YSYEKL. Germline trimming cut 0 bases from V and 4 bases from J; bases unmatched to any gene: 10. The CDR3 sequence is CASSQDTASGGGYGYTF. The CDR3 DNA reads TGCGCCAGCAGCCAAGATACGGCCTCAGGGGGCGGCTATGGCTACACCTTC.

CDR3 nucleotide sequence: TGCGCCAGCAGCTCCTCCTATGGAGGGGGAGACTATGGCTACACCTTC. This codes for CASSSSYGGGDYGYTF. J is TRBJ1-2 and V is TRBV5-1; possible D gene TRBD1, 6 bases. From germline, CDR1 is SGHRS and CDR2 YFSETQ. This CDR3 is 16 amino acids long. V shed 3 bases and J shed 3 bases, with 18 bases lying between them.